Shown below are 21 T cell receptor beta chains from a single sample sequenced in a study of OX40 agonist ivuxolimab in advanced cancers. TCRdb's copy holds only in-frame clones and misses some; the assay was immunoSEQ multiplex PCR. The sample lists 130,000 or so clones, 90% seen once, with 1.1% in the top ten. This specimen was CD4+ or CD8+ T cells sorted from blood, taken in a trial of the OX40 agonist ivuxolimab. The receptor source for this set is an adult with an advanced solid tumor such as melanoma, head and neck, liver or kidney cancer.

The rearrangement joins TRBV6-5 to TRBJ2-2; D unresolved. Germline CDR1 is MNHEY and CDR2 is SVGAGI. With 6 bases removed from V and 7 bases from J, the gap between germline ends came to 12 bases. This CDR3 has 13 amino acids. CDR3 residues: CASSYTEIGELFF. The CDR3 DNA reads TGTGCCAGCAGCTATACAGAGATCGGGGAGCTGTTTTTT.

This chain links TRBV10-3 with TRBJ2-7; D is undetermined. Germline loops: CDR1 ENHRY, CDR2 SYGVKD. Between the trimmed V and J ends, which lost 2 bases and 0 bases, there was a span of 8 bases. The CDR3 spans 14 residues. CDR3 loop: CAISELGSSYEQYF. The CDR3 region has the DNA TGTGCCATCAGTGAGCTGGGGTCCTCCTACGAGCAGTACTTC.

The rearrangement uses TRBV7-2 and TRBJ2-2, with TRBD1 as a possible D gene (5 bases). Germline CDR1 reads SGHTA; CDR2 reads FQGNSA. Trimming removed 5 bases from V and 7 bases from J, with 14 bases in between. This CDR3 spans 14 amino acids. The CDR3 protein is CASSAHQGNGELFF. The CDR3 DNA is TGTGCCAGCAGCGCCCACCAGGGAAACGGGGAGCTGTTTTTT.

The chain combines TRBV27 with TRBJ2-3, with a possible D match to TRBD1 (5 bases). The CDR3 consists of 13 residues. Per germline, CDR1 MNHEY and CDR2 SMNVEV (reference sequence). Trimming shortened V by 6 bases and J by 3 bases, and 10 bases separated the two germline ends. CDR3 region: CASRQADTDTQYF. In nucleotides, the CDR3 is TGTGCCAGCAGACAGGCAGATACAGATACGCAGTATTTT.

This clone was recorded only once. This chain uses TRBV15 with TRBJ2-1; D may be TRBD1 (6 bases). The CDR3 loop spans 15 amino acids. CDR1 and CDR2 (germline): LNHNV, YYDKDF (reference sequence). The V and J ends lost 1 base and 8 bases respectively, with 15 bases between them. CDR3 protein: CATSRGHVGTHEQFF. The DNA for the CDR3 is TGTGCCACCAGCAGAGGCCACGTAGGGACACATGAGCAGTTCTTC.

This chain joins TRBV25-1 and TRBJ2-1; 15 bases line up with TRBD2. CDR1 is MGHDK, CDR2 SYGVNS, per germline. Trimming cost V 3 bases and J 8 bases; bases outside gene matches: 5. The CDR3 totals 16 residues. This CDR3 is CASSDGTSGRKYEQFF. The CDR3 DNA follows: TGTGCCAGCAGTGATGGGACTAGCGGGAGGAAATATGAGCAGTTCTTC.

This chain joins TRBV27 and TRBJ2-7; D call uncertain. The CDR3 is made up of 14 amino acids. CDR1 is MNHEY, CDR2 SMNVEV, per germline (reference sequence). The ends were cut back, 5 bases at V and 0 bases at J, with 11 bases in the middle. The CDR3 DNA sequence: TGTGCCAGCAGTCCCTACAGCTTCTCCTACGAGCAGTACTTC. Its protein product is CASSPYSFSYEQYF.

This rearrangement joins TRBV28 to TRBJ1-1, with a weak D call TRBD1 (6 bases). V lost 5 bases to trimming and J lost 4 bases, with 20 bases between them. The CDR3 runs to 16 residues. Germline V lookup: CDR1 MDHEN, CDR2 SYDVKM. The CDR3, as DNA: TGTGCCAGCAGTGGGGATCCCGCGGGGGCGGCCACTGAAGCTTTCTTT. It translates to CASSGDPAGAATEAFF.

The chain joins TRBV5-4 to TRBJ1-2; maybe TRBD1 (6 bases). V dropped 4 bases and J dropped 8 bases, with 9 bases sitting between them. This CDR3 spans 11 amino acids. The V gene's germline CDR1 is SGHNT and CDR2 YYREEE (reference sequence). CDR3 nucleotides: TGTGCCAGCAGCAACACAGGGGGCTACACCTTC. Translating gives CASSNTGGYTF.

The V gene is TRBV5-6, the J gene TRBJ2-1, with D possibly matching TRBD2 (5 bases). This CDR3 is built from 15 residues. V was trimmed by 1 base and J by 4 bases, leaving 12 bases between them. From germline, CDR1 is SGHDT and CDR2 YYEEEE. The CDR3, as DNA: TGTGCCAGCAGCTTGTTGGGAGTCGGGTACAATGAGCAGTTCTTC. Its protein product is CASSLLGVGYNEQFF. Complete variable domain (other parts from reference TRBV5-6 and TRBJ2-1): DAGVTQSPTHLIKTRGQQVTLRCSPKSGHDTVSWYQQALGQGPQFIFQYYEEEERQRGNFPDRFSGHQFPNYSSELNVNALLLGDSALYLCASSLLGVGYNEQFFGPGTRLTVL.

The chain links TRBV28 to TRBJ1-4, with 7 bases aligning to TRBD1. Germline V gives CDR1 MDHEN, CDR2 SYDVKM. CDR3 length equals 15 residues. J lost 8 bases, V lost 5 bases, and 11 bases had no gene match. CDR3 protein: CASSASTGSREKLFF. The CDR3, as DNA: TGTGCCAGCAGTGCATCGACAGGGAGTAGAGAAAAACTGTTTTTT. The full variable domain, with the rest looked up from reference TRBV28 and TRBJ1-4, is DVKVTQSSRYLVKRTGEKVFLECVQDMDHENMFWYRQDPGLGLRLIYFSYDVKMKEKGDIPEGYSVSREKKERFSLILESASTNQTSMYLCASSASTGSREKLFFGSGTQLSVL.

V is TRBV9 and J is TRBJ2-3, with D perhaps given as TRBD1 or TRBD2 (5 bases each). CDR1 and CDR2 (germline): SGDLS, YYNGEE. The CDR3 is 13 amino acids. V dropped 4 bases and J dropped 6 bases, with 12 bases sitting between them. CDR3 amino acids: CASSSRWGDTQYF. The CDR3 DNA follows: TGTGCCAGCAGCTCCCGGTGGGGGGATACGCAGTATTTT.

This sequence joins TRBV10-3 and TRBJ1-4; the D gene is possibly TRBD1 (6 bases). This CDR3 region has 14 residues. With 3 bases removed from V and 7 bases from J, the gap between germline ends came to 12 bases. Germline V gene lookup returns CDR1 ENHRY and CDR2 SYGVKD. The chain's CDR3 is CAISDGGAGEKLFF. DNA for the CDR3: TGTGCCATCAGTGATGGGGGCGCGGGTGAAAAACTGTTTTTT.

This clone was seen just once. J is TRBJ2-7 and V is TRBV7-9; no firm D call. Germline V gene lookup returns CDR1 SEHNR and CDR2 FQNEAQ (reference sequence). The CDR3 sequence is 13 residues long. V was cut by 0 bases and J by 1 base, with 4 bases left in between. CDR3 bases: TGTGCCAGCAGCTTAGCCAGGTCCTACGAGCAGTACTTC. Its protein is CASSLARSYEQYF.

This sequence joins TRBV5-1 and TRBJ2-3; D tentatively reads TRBD1 or TRBD2 (5 bases each). The V end lost 7 bases, the J end lost 5 bases, and 11 bases lay between the germline ends. The germline V gene has CDR1 SGHRS and CDR2 YFSETQ. This CDR3 comprises 12 residues. CDR3 nucleotide sequence: TGCGCCAGCTCCCGGGACGGAGATACGCAGTATTTT. This sequence encodes CASSRDGDTQYF.

V is TRBV30 and J is TRBJ2-7; the D gene is possibly TRBD2 (5 bases). Germline CDR1 reads GTSNPN; CDR2 reads SVGIG (reference sequence). This CDR3 has 11 amino acids. Trimming took 5 bases from V and 7 from J, leaving 12 bases between them. The CDR3 DNA reads as TGTGCCTGGGGACTCCTAAAAGAGCAGTACTTC. Translation gives CAWGLLKEQYF.

The chain couples TRBV19 to TRBJ1-5; a possible D gene is TRBD1 (6 bases). The CDR3 extends over 13 amino acids. V was clipped by 7 bases and J by 4 bases, with 11 bases between them. In germline, CDR1 is LNHDA, CDR2 SQIVND (reference sequence). The chain's CDR3 is CASKDRGNQPQHF. The DNA for the CDR3 is TGTGCCAGTAAGGACAGAGGGAATCAGCCCCAGCATTTT.

The V gene is TRBV7-2, the J gene TRBJ2-7, with 12 bases matching TRBD2. Germline CDR1 and CDR2: SGHTA and FQGNSA. With V trimmed by 4 bases and J by 6 bases, 16 bases remained unmatched. The CDR3 is 18 residues long. CDR3 nucleotides: TGTGCCAGCAGCTACTCCCTGCCGGCGGGACTAGCGGGTAGCGAGCAGTACTTC. Its protein product is CASSYSLPAGLAGSEQYF.

The V gene is TRBV6-5, the J gene TRBJ1-5; TRBD1 might be the D (5 bases). The CDR3 runs 14 residues. Trimming took off 4 bases at V and 11 bases at J, with 18 bases between the two ends. The germline CDR1 and CDR2 sequences are MNHEY and SVGAGI. In DNA, the CDR3 is TGTGCCAGCAGTTCCGTCGGTGGGGCAAGGACCCAGCATTTT. Translating it yields CASSSVGGARTQHF.

The chain links TRBV5-4 to TRBJ1-1, with 7 bases lining up with TRBD1. Germline CDR1 SGHNT, CDR2 YYREEE (reference sequence). This CDR3 has 13 amino acids. The ends lost 4 bases at V and 3 bases at J; junction bases unmatched: 3. CDR3 protein: CASSIGQDTEAFF. Written as DNA, the CDR3 is TGTGCCAGCAGCATTGGACAGGACACTGAAGCTTTCTTT.

The chain employs TRBV12-5 and TRBJ2-7, with D possibly matching TRBD2 (6 bases). The germline V gene has CDR1 LGHNT and CDR2 FRNRAP. V shed 0 bases and J shed 5 bases, with 26 bases lying between them. The CDR3 totals 19 residues. The CDR3 spells CASGLVATMRWGEKNEQYF. The CDR3 DNA follows: TGTGCTAGTGGTTTGGTAGCCACAATGAGATGGGGGGAGAAGAACGAGCAGTACTTC.